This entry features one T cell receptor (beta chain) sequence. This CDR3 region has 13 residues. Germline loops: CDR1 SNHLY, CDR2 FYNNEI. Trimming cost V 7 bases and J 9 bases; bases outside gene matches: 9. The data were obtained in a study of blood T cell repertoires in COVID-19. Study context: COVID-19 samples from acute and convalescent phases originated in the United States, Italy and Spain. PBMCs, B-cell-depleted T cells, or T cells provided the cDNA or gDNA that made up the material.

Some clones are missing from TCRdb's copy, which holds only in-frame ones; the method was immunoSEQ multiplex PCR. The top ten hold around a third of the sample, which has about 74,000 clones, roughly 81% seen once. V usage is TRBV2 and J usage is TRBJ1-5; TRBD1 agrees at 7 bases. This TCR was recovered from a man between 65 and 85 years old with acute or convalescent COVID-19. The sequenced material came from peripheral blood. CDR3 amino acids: CASNKEGAVPQHF. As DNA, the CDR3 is TGTGCCAGCAACAAGGAGGGGGCTGTGCCCCAGCATTTT.